The sequence of this T cell receptor (beta chain) was determined in a study of blood T cell repertoires in COVID-19. Study-level information: The United States, Italy and Spain provided the acute and convalescent COVID-19 samples. T cells, B-cell-depleted T cells, or PBMCs supplied cDNA or gDNA.

The CDR3 totals 14 residues. Between the trimmed V and J ends, which lost 4 bases and 2 bases, there was a span of 8 bases. CDR1 is SNHLY and CDR2 is FYNNEI in the germline V gene. In the original processing: Nucleated cell number was recorded as an estimate derived from reference gene primer amplification. Here immunoSEQ multiplex PCR was the method, and the copy in TCRdb shows in-frame clones only, minus some. That table is the source of V, J and clone size, and D and trimming were worked out from the DNA. The sample has about 230,000 clones; 80% to 85% are singletons. The chain is built from TRBV2 and TRBJ1-4, with unresolved D. This receptor was identified in a man aged 35-49 years with acute or convalescent COVID-19. The specimen sequenced was peripheral blood. The CDR3, as DNA: TGTGCCAGCAGTGTCGAGGCTACTAATGAAAAACTGTTTTTT. Translated, it gives CASSVEATNEKLFF.